Presented here are 3 T cell receptor beta chains from one specimen sequenced in a study of cytomegalovirus exposure and HLA in healthy donors. Profiling relied on immunoSEQ multiplex PCR, and the TCRdb table lists in-frame clones only, not all of them. The sample shows some 200,000 clones, approximately 80% of them seen only once. The specimen was PBMCs. The receptors shown here come from a woman aged 25-40 years in good health and CMV-seropositive.

This chain connects TRBV4-1 to TRBJ1-2; D gene ambiguous. Trimming took off 0 bases at V and 0 bases at J, with 5 bases between the two ends. This CDR3 is 14 amino acids long. The V gene's germline CDR1 is MGHRA and CDR2 YSYEKL. The CDR3: CASSQETTNYGYTF. The CDR3 bases are TGCGCCAGCAGCCAAGAGACAACTAACTATGGCTACACCTTC.

The chain uses TRBV5-6 and TRBJ2-2; a weak D match, TRBD2 (7 bases). The V and J ends lost 9 bases and 2 bases respectively, with 17 bases between them. From germline, CDR1 is SGHDT and CDR2 YYEEEE. The CDR3 spans 15 residues. CDR3: CATERRGHNTGELFF. In DNA, the CDR3 is TGTGCCACCGAGCGGCGGGGGCACAACACCGGGGAGCTGTTTTTT.

In its sample, this clone was seen once. The rearrangement uses TRBV5-4 and TRBJ1-1; 11 bases map to TRBD1. The CDR3 runs to 15 residues. With 3 bases clipped from V and 7 bases from J, the junction kept 8 bases outside the gene matches. Germline CDR1 and CDR2: SGHNT and YYREEE (reference sequence). The CDR3 region has the DNA TGTGCCAGCAGCTCTACGGGACAGGGGGTAGGTGAAGCTTTCTTT. This codes for CASSSTGQGVGEAFF.